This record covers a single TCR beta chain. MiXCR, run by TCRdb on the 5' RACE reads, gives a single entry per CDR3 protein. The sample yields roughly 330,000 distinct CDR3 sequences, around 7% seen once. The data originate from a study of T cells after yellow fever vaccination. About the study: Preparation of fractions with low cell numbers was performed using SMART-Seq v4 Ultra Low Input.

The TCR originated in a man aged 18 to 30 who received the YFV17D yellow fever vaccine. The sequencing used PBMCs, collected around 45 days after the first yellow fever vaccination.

DNA for the CDR3: TGCGCCAGCAGCCAAGTGTCGCACATTTTAACAGATACGCAGTATTTT. It specifies CASSQVSHILTDTQYF. This rearrangement joins TRBV4-3 to TRBJ2-3, with D uncertain. Deletions cut 1 base from V and 3 bases from J, with 14 bases between. The CDR3 is 16 amino acids. CDR1 and CDR2 (germline): LGHNA, YSLEER.